This T cell receptor (beta chain) was recorded in a study of T cell responses to AZD1222 COVID-19 vaccine. Study-level results: Clonal diversity may have been underestimated in mostly white British donors. Spike-specific TCR breadth and depth were elevated following two AZD1222 doses.

The CDR3 is made up of 17 amino acids. Germline V gives CDR1 LGHNA, CDR2 YSLEER. The V end was cut by 2 bases, the J end by 5 bases, with 19 bases between. Here immunoSEQ multiplex PCR was the method, and the copy in TCRdb shows in-frame clones only, minus some. The table has about 130,000 clones, roughly nine tenths seen once. In regard to this clone: Its antigen remains unidentified.

The chain joins TRBV4-3 to TRBJ2-1; D is perhaps TRBD2 (6 bases). This sample comprised peripheral blood, obtained on day 0 of AZD1222 vaccination. This TCR was sampled from an adult in good health. The CDR3 coding sequence is TGCGCCAGCAGCCAACGGGGGAAGGGGCTAGCCAACAATGAGCAGTTCTTC. Translation gives CASSQRGKGLANNEQFF.